This passage covers 6 T cell receptor beta chains from one sample sequenced in a study of control samples from healthy donors and cancer patients. The assay was immunoSEQ multiplex PCR, and TCRdb's table has in-frame clones only and misses some. The sample lists approximately 100,000 clones; approximately 84% were seen once. Input material: PBMCs. The receptors originated from a man aged 65 to 79 with lung cancer.

This clone has a handful of counts. CDR3 protein: CASSKGGRLAYNSPLHF. Written as DNA, the CDR3 is TGTGCCAGCAGCAAAGGTGGCAGATTGGCGTATAATTCACCCCTCCACTTT. The chain has TRBV21-1 and TRBJ1-6. TRBV21-1 is labeled a pseudogene. The CDR3 length is 17 residues.

In this sample, this clone turned up a few times. The chain recombines TRBV18 with TRBJ2-7; D unclear. This CDR3 has 14 amino acids. V gave up 0 bases and J gave up 6 bases, with 12 bases separating them. Germline assignment: CDR1 KGHSH and CDR2 LQKENI. CDR3 in amino acids: CASSPPDLPFEQYF. The CDR3 nucleotides are TGTGCCAGCTCACCACCGGACCTGCCCTTCGAGCAGTACTTC.

The rearrangement uses TRBV7-2 and TRBJ1-5, with D possibly TRBD1 on 6 matching bases. The CDR3 has 14 residues. The V end lost 6 bases, the J end lost 2 bases, and 11 bases lay between the germline ends. Germline CDR1 reads SGHTA; CDR2 reads FQGNSA. CDR3 nucleotides: TGTGCCAGCAGACCTCGGACAGGCAATCAGCCCCAGCATTTT. This codes for CASRPRTGNQPQHF.

Worth noting for this clone: At one boundary the junction diverges from the germline segment, which might be a read error. The chain employs TRBV3-1 (or the pseudogene TRBV3-2) and TRBJ1-5; weak D call: TRBD1 (5 bases). The germline gives CDR1 LGHDT, CDR2 YNNKEL (reference sequence). There are 15 residues in the CDR3. The CDR3 region is CASSQDMAGPQSQHF. Written as DNA, the CDR3 is TGTGCCAGCAGCCAAGATATGGCAGGGCCTCAGTCCCAGCATTTT.

CDR3 nucleotides: TGTGCCAGCAGCCAAGAACAGGGGATTAATGAAAAACTGTTTTTT. Translated, it gives CASSQEQGINEKLFF. The V gene is TRBV14, the J gene TRBJ1-4; 7 bases match TRBD1. This CDR3 contains 15 residues. Germline values: CDR1 SGHDN, CDR2 FVKESK. V dropped 0 bases and J dropped 4; count of bases not matched to a gene: 2.

This clone was found once. The chain joins TRBV12-3 or TRBV12-4 to TRBJ2-7; TRBD1 agrees at 7 bases. This CDR3 has 12 amino acids. Unmatched junction bases numbered 2, after V lost 5 bases and J lost 4 bases. The CDR3 nucleotides read TGTGCCAGCAGTGCCAGGGGGTACGAGCAGTACTTC. Residues: CASSARGYEQYF.